The clone carrying this TCR beta chain was counted a single time. V shed 1 base and J shed 3 bases, with 6 bases lying between them. From germline, CDR1 is KGHSH and CDR2 LQKENI. This CDR3 contains 13 residues. In the authors' methods: Amplification from reference gene primers served as the basis for estimated nucleated cell counts. The table came from immunoSEQ multiplex PCR; TCRdb's copy has only in-frame clones and leaves some out. The V and J calls and clone size are taken from that table; D and trimming were inferred from the DNA. The data contain about 83,000 clones, around 84% of them singletons. The sample belongs to a study of blood T cell repertoires in COVID-19. Study overall: T cells, B-cell-depleted T cells, or PBMCs supplied cDNA or gDNA.

Sequencing used peripheral blood. This sequence joins TRBV18 and TRBJ1-2; the D gene is possibly TRBD1 (5 bases). The TCR sequence derives from a man at least 80 years old with active or convalescent COVID-19. The CDR3 DNA reads as TGTGCCAGCTCACCACAACAGGACTATGGCTACACCTTC. The encoded protein is CASSPQQDYGYTF.